A selection of T cell receptor beta chains follows, all from one sample in a study of T cells in Graves' hyperthyroidism and ophthalmopathy. TCRdb re-analysed the multiplex PCR reads in MiXCR, keeping a single row per CDR3 protein. The table lists 96,000 or so distinct CDR3 sequences, 51% of them singletons. Sequencing was carried out using blood. These receptors were obtained from a woman aged 40 to 55 with Graves' hyperthyroidism. Each CDR3 is given with its conserved first and last residue. D genes are given only for firm matches. The size of a clone is reported for some rows only, either as once, few or many, or as a class for expanded clones.

clone size	D gene	V gene	J gene	CDR3 protein	CDR3 DNA
NA	NA	TRBV29-1	TRBJ2-7	CSVRTATYEQYF	TGCAGCGTTCGGACAGCCACCTACGAGCAGTACTTC
few	NA	TRBV5-6	TRBJ1-1	CAWSLDRNTEAFF	TGTGCCTGGAGTTTGGACCGGAACACTGAAGCTTTCTTT
NA	NA	TRBV7-8	TRBJ2-2	CASSLNMYGTGELFF	TGTGCCAGCAGCTTAAATATGTATGGCACCGGGGAGCTGTTTTTT
many	NA	TRBV6-6	TRBJ2-6	CAIWDSGANVLTF	TGTGCCATTTGGGACTCTGGGGCCAACGTCCTGACTTTC
NA	NA	TRBV11-2	TRBJ2-6	CASSHGPAGARSGANVLTF	TGTGCCAGCAGCCATGGACCGGCTGGGGCCCGCTCTGGGGCCAACGTCCTGACTTTC
many	NA	TRBV7-9	TRBJ2-6	CASGEQYLVLTF	TGTGCCAGCGGCGAGCAGTACCTCGTCCTGACTTTC
NA	NA	TRBV20-1	TRBJ2-5	CGGTVQETQYF	TGCGGTGGGACTGTGCAAGAGACCCAGTACTTC
many	NA	TRBV11-1	TRBJ2-7	CASSLSSYEQYF	TGTGCCAGCAGCTTATCATCCTACGAGCAGTACTTC
many	NA	TRBV29-1	TRBJ1-1	CSVDNTEAFF	TGCAGCGTTGACAACACTGAAGCTTTCTTT
NA	TRBD2	TRBV20-1	TRBJ2-2	CSARDLREGATGELFF	TGCAGTGCTAGAGATTTGAGGGAGGGAGCCACCGGGGAGCTGTTTTTT
NA	NA	TRBV9	TRBJ2-3	CASSVDRSTDTQYF	TGTGCCAGCAGCGTGGACCGTAGCACAGATACGCAGTATTTT
NA	NA	TRBV24-1	TRBJ2-5	CATSDPGADETQYF	TGTGCCACCAGTGACCCCGGAGCAGATGAGACCCAGTACTTC
NA	TRBD1	TRBV20-1	TRBJ1-5	CSASRTGGQGGKGQPQHF	TGCAGTGCTAGTCGCACAGGGGGGCAAGGGGGGAAGGGACAGCCCCAGCATTTT
many	TRBD1	TRBV29-1	TRBJ1-6	CSVRQGGRDSPLHF	TGCAGCGTCCGACAGGGCGGGAGGGATTCACCCCTCCACTTT
many	NA	TRBV10-3	TRBJ1-1	CAISGAANTEAFF	TGTGCCATCAGTGGGGCAGCGAACACTGAAGCTTTCTTT
NA	TRBD1	TRBV7-9	TRBJ1-4	CASSLGDSPLLFF	TGTGCCAGCAGCTTAGGGGACAGTCCCCTACTGTTTTTT
NA	NA	TRBV11-1	TRBJ2-5	CASRRTVKETQYF	TGTGCCAGCAGAAGGACAGTAAAAGAGACCCAGTACTTC
once	NA	TRBV20-1	TRBJ2-5	CSAQDSYQETQYF	TGCAGTGCGCAGGACAGTTACCAAGAGACCCAGTACTTC
NA	NA	TRBV20-1	TRBJ1-3	CSASAGTLNTIYF	TGCAGTGCTAGTGCCGGTACACTGAACACCATATATTTT
NA	NA	TRBV19	TRBJ2-1	CASSEGRIYNEQFF	TGTGCCAGTAGTGAGGGACGGATCTACAATGAGCAGTTCTTC
many	TRBD1	TRBV5-8	TRBJ1-4	CASSAETGAHNEKLFF	TGTGCCAGCAGCGCGGAAACAGGGGCCCATAATGAAAAACTGTTTTTT
NA	TRBD1	TRBV30	TRBJ2-7	CAWRDRDEQYF	TGTGCCTGGCGAGACAGGGACGAGCAGTACTTC
many	NA	TRBV7-6	TRBJ2-3	CASSLAGADEDTQYF	TGTGCCAGCAGCTTAGCGGGAGCGGATGAGGATACGCAGTATTTT
NA	TRBD1	TRBV5-1	TRBJ1-2	CASSLGRDRGLLGCTF	TGCGCCAGCAGCTTGGGCCGGGACAGGGGGCTCCTTGGCTGCACCTTC
many	NA	TRBV28	TRBJ1-2	CASSLGPGPNYGYTF	TGTGCCAGCAGTTTAGGTCCGGGTCCTAACTATGGCTACACCTTC
NA	NA	TRBV5-1	TRBJ2-5	CASSQLDRSGVTQYF	TGCGCCAGCAGCCAACTAGACAGGTCCGGTGTGACCCAGTACTTC
NA	NA	TRBV7-2	TRBJ1-2	CASSFTRNYGYTF	TGTGCCAGCAGCTTTACAAGGAACTATGGCTACACCTTC
NA	NA	TRBV4-2	TRBJ2-2	CASSQEGRDTGELFF	TGTGCCAGCAGCCAAGAAGGGCGAGACACCGGGGAGCTGTTTTTT
NA	NA	TRBV6-5	TRBJ1-5	CASSSNLDNQPQHF	TGTGCCAGCAGTTCGAACCTGGACAATCAGCCCCAGCATTTT
NA	TRBD1	TRBV7-9	TRBJ2-5	CASSFPGGGKTQYF	TGTGCCAGCAGCTTCCCAGGGGGCGGGAAGACCCAGTACTTC
many	TRBD1	TRBV15	TRBJ2-7	CATSGHRGLSYEQYF	TGTGCCACCAGCGGACACAGGGGGCTCTCCTACGAGCAGTACTTC
many	NA	TRBV6-6	TRBJ2-7	CASSNYEQYF	TGTGCCAGCAGTAACTACGAGCAGTACTTC
NA	TRBD1	TRBV7-2	TRBJ2-6	CASSAGGWNTGANVLTF	TGTGCCAGCTCGGCAGGGGGCTGGAACACTGGGGCCAACGTCCTGACTTTC
NA	NA	TRBV19	TRBJ2-6	CASSKGPPGAPLSGANVLTF	TGTGCCAGTAGTAAGGGGCCGCCCGGCGCCCCTCTCTCTGGGGCCAACGTCCTGACTTTC
once	TRBD1	TRBV24-1	TRBJ1-5	CATSDLGGDQPQHF	TGTGCCACCAGTGATTTAGGGGGCGATCAGCCCCAGCATTTT
many	NA	TRBV29-1	TRBJ2-5	CSVVGISRRTQYF	TGCAGCGTTGTGGGGATTTCCAGAAGGACCCAGTACTTC
few	TRBD2	TRBV10-3	TRBJ2-6	CASLAGGPDGANVLTF	TGTGCCAGTCTAGCGGGAGGGCCGGATGGGGCCAACGTCCTGACTTTC
NA	NA	TRBV11-2	TRBJ2-5	CASSRTQGQETQYF	TGTGCCAGCAGCAGAACGCAGGGGCAAGAGACCCAGTACTTC
few	NA	TRBV2	TRBJ2-7	CASVPQGGGEGEQYF	TGTGCCAGCGTACCCCAGGGGGGGGGAGAGGGCGAGCAGTACTTC
many	NA	TRBV7-9	TRBJ2-7	CASSLGASRDEQYF	TGTGCCAGCAGCTTAGGTGCTAGCCGTGACGAGCAGTACTTC
once	TRBD1	TRBV10-2	TRBJ2-5	CARQGAKTQYF	TGCGCCCGACAGGGGGCCAAGACCCAGTACTTC
many	NA	TRBV5-1	TRBJ1-2	CASSRGHLNYGYTF	TGCGCCAGCAGCCGAGGACACCTTAACTATGGCTACACCTTC
many	NA	TRBV5-8	TRBJ1-5	CASSLYGGSPQHF	TGTGCCAGCAGCTTGTATGGTGGATCGCCCCAGCATTTT
NA	TRBD1	TRBV20-1	TRBJ2-5	CSAPTGGGKTQYF	TGCAGTGCACCGACAGGGGGCGGGAAGACCCAGTACTTC
few	TRBD1	TRBV5-1	TRBJ1-5	CASSLGTGEPQHF	TGCGCCAGCAGCTTGGGGACAGGGGAGCCCCAGCATTTT
NA	NA	TRBV7-2	TRBJ2-1	CASSSGVWGHNEQFF	TGTGCCAGCAGTTCGGGGGTCTGGGGGCACAATGAGCAGTTCTTC
NA	NA	TRBV2	TRBJ2-5	CASRQGWTRYF	TGTGCCAGCAGGCAGGGGTGGACCCGATACTTC
NA	NA	TRBV19	TRBJ1-2	CASRKGGFATGMRTF	TGTGCCAGTAGGAAGGGCGGGTTCGCTACGGGGATGAGGACCTTC
medium-sized	NA	TRBV9	TRBJ2-7	CASSPSGWAYEQYF	TGTGCCAGCAGCCCTTCAGGGTGGGCCTACGAGCAGTACTTC
NA	NA	TRBV10-3	TRBJ1-3	CAISPGGASGNTIYF	TGTGCCATCAGTCCTGGCGGAGCCTCTGGAAACACCATATATTTT
NA	NA	TRBV27	TRBJ1-6	CASSLSTVPRYNSPLHF	TGTGCCAGCAGTTTATCCACAGTACCCCGCTATAATTCACCCCTCCACTTT
NA	NA	TRBV11-3	TRBJ1-1	CASSPFWGATEAFF	TGTGCCAGCAGCCCCTTCTGGGGGGCCACTGAAGCTTTCTTT
medium-sized	NA	TRBV6-5	TRBJ1-1	CASSTGNTEAFF	TGTGCCAGCAGCACAGGAAACACTGAAGCTTTCTTT
many	NA	TRBV24-1	TRBJ2-7	CATSEGTGGEQYF	TGTGCCACCAGTGAGGGGACCGGGGGCGAGCAGTACTTC
NA	NA	TRBV11-1	TRBJ1-1	CASSSGDAEAFF	TGTGCCAGCAGCTCAGGGGACGCTGAAGCTTTCTTT
NA	TRBD2	TRBV7-6	TRBJ2-5	CASSLPGGPGETQYF	TGTGCCAGCAGCTTACCGGGAGGCCCGGGGGAGACCCAGTACTTC
many	NA	TRBV7-6	TRBJ2-7	CASSFQNYYEQYF	TGTGCCAGCAGCTTTCAGAACTACTACGAGCAGTACTTC
NA	TRBD1	TRBV13	TRBJ1-2	CASSSSGTGGAGGYTF	TGTGCCAGCAGCTCCTCCGGGACAGGGGGCGCGGGAGGCTACACCTTC
many	NA	TRBV2	TRBJ1-1	CASNVQGGDTEAFF	TGTGCCAGCAATGTACAGGGCGGGGACACTGAAGCTTTCTTT
many	NA	TRBV29-1	TRBJ1-1	CSVEDPDGLNTEAFF	TGCAGCGTGGAGGATCCGGACGGCTTGAACACTGAAGCTTTCTTT